One and the same sample provided the 32 T cell receptor beta chains below, sequenced in a study of PD-1 blockade in classical Hodgkin lymphoma. All the patients suffered relapse after autologous stem cell transplantation, and brentuximab vedotin exposure differed. Data came from immunoSEQ multiplex PCR; TCRdb stores just in-frame clones and leaves some out. Of 95,000 or so clones in the sample, over 80% are singletons; the top ten hold over 9%. The sequenced sample was peripheral blood mononuclear cells (PBMCs), obtained at baseline. These receptor sequences come from a human donor with classical Hodgkin lymphoma.

The gene calls are TRBV9 and TRBJ2-2, with a possible D match to TRBD1 (6 bases). Trimming pared 5 bases from V and 7 bases from J, leaving 18 bases between. There are 15 residues in the CDR3. In germline, CDR1 is SGDLS, CDR2 YYNGEE. In nucleotides, the CDR3 is TGTGCCAGCAGTCGACAGGCCGCCGGGGTCGGGGAGCTGTTTTTT. Translated, it gives CASSRQAAGVGELFF.

This chain links TRBV10-3 with TRBJ1-1, with TRBD1 matching 8 bases. CDR3 size: 15 residues. Unmatched junction bases numbered 5, after V lost 4 bases and J lost 1 base. Germline V gene data show CDR1 as ENHRY and CDR2 as SYGVKD. CDR3 coding DNA: TGTGCCATCAGTGGGACAGGGCTTTCGAACACTGAAGCTTTCTTT. Its protein product is CAISGTGLSNTEAFF.

The genes are TRBV5-1 and TRBJ2-2, with D possibly matching TRBD2 (6 bases). The V gene lost 3 bases and the J gene lost 4 bases, with 19 bases spanning the gap. Per the germline V gene, CDR1 is SGHRS and CDR2 is YFSETQ. The CDR3 runs 17 residues. The CDR3 reads CASSSSGLAAPTGELFF. The CDR3 DNA follows: TGCGCCAGCAGCTCCTCCGGGTTAGCGGCCCCCACCGGGGAGCTGTTTTTT.

The chain recombines TRBV19 with TRBJ1-5; D call uncertain. Germline lookup yields CDR1 LNHDA and CDR2 SQIVND (reference sequence). This CDR3 is built from 14 residues. V gave up 5 bases and J gave up 2 bases, with 10 bases separating them. The CDR3 DNA reads as TGTGCCAGTAGTCGGGCGGCGGGCAATCAGCCCCAGCATTTT. Translating it yields CASSRAAGNQPQHF.

The V gene is TRBV5-5, the J gene TRBJ2-2; D might be TRBD2 (5 bases). The CDR3 extends over 13 amino acids. Per germline, CDR1 SGHKS and CDR2 YYEKEE (reference sequence). V dropped 4 bases and J dropped 7 bases, with 11 bases sitting between them. Here the CDR3 DNA reads TGTGCCAGCAGCCTCGTAGAGGGCGGGGAGCTGTTTTTT. Protein: CASSLVEGGELFF.

The gene calls are TRBV15 and TRBJ2-5; D is possibly TRBD2 (5 bases). The CDR3 extends over 17 amino acids. The V and J ends lost 1 base and 1 base respectively, with 16 bases between them. CDR1 LNHNV and CDR2 YYDKDF come from the germline V gene (reference sequence). The CDR3 bases are TGTGCCACCAGCAGAGGCCCCCAGCGGAGAGCCCAAGAGACCCAGTACTTC. Residues: CATSRGPQRRAQETQYF.

The chain employs TRBV18 and TRBJ2-6, with D maybe TRBD2 (5 bases). Germline V gene sequence: CDR1 KGHSH, CDR2 LQKENI. The ends were cut back, 0 bases at V and 3 bases at J, with 6 bases in the middle. The CDR3 runs to 15 residues. The CDR3 sequence: CASSPPRVGANVLTF. The CDR3 DNA reads TGTGCCAGCTCACCACCGAGGGTTGGGGCCAACGTCCTGACTTTC.

The CDR3 loop is CASSPRQGRTEAFF. CDR3 DNA: TGTGCCAGCAGCCCCAGACAGGGCCGGACTGAAGCTTTCTTT. The V and J genes are TRBV7-2 and TRBJ1-1; the match to TRBD1 covers 7 bases. In germline, CDR1 is SGHTA, CDR2 FQGNSA. This CDR3 is built from 14 residues. V shed 5 bases, J shed 5 bases, and the junction held 8 bases outside the gene matches.

This clone was observed a single time. This chain connects TRBV18 to TRBJ2-7; TRBD1 matches at 8 bases. With 2 bases clipped from V and 2 bases from J, the junction kept 14 bases outside the gene matches. Germline V lookup: CDR1 KGHSH, CDR2 LQKENI. This CDR3 is built from 18 residues. The CDR3 protein is CASSPRGAGGARAYEQYF. CDR3 DNA sequence: TGTGCCAGCTCACCAAGAGGGGCAGGGGGCGCGAGGGCCTACGAGCAGTACTTC.

The rearrangement uses TRBV5-1 and TRBJ2-5; TRBD1 might be the D (6 bases). The CDR3 totals 14 residues. V gave up 8 bases and J gave up 0 bases, with 14 bases separating them. Germline V lookup: CDR1 SGHRS, CDR2 YFSETQ. CDR3: CASGLRDNQETQYF. Written as DNA, the CDR3 is TGCGCCAGTGGACTCCGGGACAACCAAGAGACCCAGTACTTC.

V gene TRBV7-2 combines with J gene TRBJ1-1; TRBD1 aligns across 10 bases. The CDR3 is 16 amino acids. From germline, CDR1 is SGHTA and CDR2 FQGNSA. With V trimmed by 0 bases and J by 8 bases, 9 bases remained unmatched. The CDR3 protein is CASSLATGTGAYEAFF. The CDR3 nucleotides are TGTGCCAGCAGCTTAGCGACCGGGACAGGGGCCTACGAAGCTTTCTTT.

The chain joins TRBV9 to TRBJ2-7, with D perhaps matching TRBD1 (5 bases). In germline, CDR1 is SGDLS, CDR2 YYNGEE. Trimming shortened V by 1 base and J by 2 bases, and 13 bases separated the two germline ends. The CDR3 is 15 residues long. The CDR3 loop is CASSVSGAPTYEQYF. The CDR3 nucleotides read TGTGCCAGCAGCGTAAGTGGGGCCCCCACCTACGAGCAGTACTTC.

This chain uses TRBV11-2 with TRBJ2-5; D possibly uses TRBD1 or TRBD2 (5 bases each). The CDR3 has 13 amino acids. Germline V gives CDR1 SGHAT, CDR2 FQNNGV. V was clipped by 5 bases and J by 1 base, with 8 bases between them. This CDR3 is CASSPGAQETQYF. CDR3 in DNA: TGTGCCAGCAGCCCCGGGGCCCAAGAGACCCAGTACTTC.

V usage is TRBV5-4 and J usage is TRBJ2-1; TRBD2 aligns across 9 bases. The CDR3 is 15 residues long. CDR1 and CDR2 (germline): SGHNT, YYREEE (reference sequence). V shed 0 bases and J 5 bases; nucleotides not matched to a gene: 3. CDR3 amino acids: CASSLDLAGNNEQFF. The DNA of the CDR3 is TGTGCCAGCAGCTTGGACCTAGCGGGAAACAATGAGCAGTTCTTC. The variable domain in full, with the rest retrieved from reference TRBV5-4 and TRBJ2-1, is ETGVTQSPTHLIKTRGQQVTLRCSSQSGHNTVSWYQQALGQGPQFIFQYYREEENGRGNFPPRFSGLQFPNYSSELNVNALELDDSALYLCASSLDLAGNNEQFFGPGTRLTVL.

With regard to this clone: This sample includes further DNA sequences coding for the same CDR3. The V gene is TRBV10-3, the J gene TRBJ2-5; D gene ambiguous. Trimming cost V 3 bases and J 5 bases, with 4 bases left between them. Germline CDR1 is ENHRY and CDR2 is SYGVKD. The CDR3 extends over 11 amino acids. The CDR3 spells CAISDYETQYF. The CDR3 DNA is TGTGCCATCAGTGACTACGAGACCCAGTACTTC.

V gene TRBV6-1 combines with J gene TRBJ1-5, with D unclear. This CDR3 has 13 residues. Per the germline V gene, CDR1 is MNHNS and CDR2 is SASEGT. Between the trimmed V and J ends, which lost 2 bases and 11 bases, there was a span of 13 bases. The CDR3, as DNA: TGTGCCAGCAGTGAATACGGGTTGGATACCCAGCATTTT. Translation gives CASSEYGLDTQHF.

CDR3 DNA: TGCGCCAGCAGCCAAGATCAGGGGGCTTGGCAGCCCCAGCATTTT. This gives the protein CASSQDQGAWQPQHF. The chain is built from TRBV4-1 and TRBJ1-5; the match to TRBD1 covers 8 bases. Trimming removed 0 bases from V and 7 bases from J; junction bases left unmatched: 5. CDR1 and CDR2 from the germline V gene are MGHRA and YSYEKL. The CDR3 consists of 15 residues.

The chain uses TRBV30 and TRBJ2-7; D not resolved. The CDR3 has 13 amino acids. V was cut by 3 bases and J by 7 bases, with 16 bases left in between. CDR1 GTSNPN and CDR2 SVGIG come from the germline V gene (reference sequence). The CDR3 here is CAWSGQVQGEQYF. The CDR3 DNA reads TGTGCCTGGAGCGGGCAGGTCCAAGGGGAGCAGTACTTC.

This chain joins TRBV29-1 and TRBJ2-3, with D possibly being TRBD2 (5 bases). CDR1 SQVTM and CDR2 ANQGSEA come from the germline V gene. The V end was cut by 8 bases, the J end by 2 bases, with 14 bases between. CDR3 length: 13 residues. CDR3 nucleotide sequence: TGCAGCCTCAGAGGGCAGACCACAGATACGCAGTATTTT. Translation: CSLRGQTTDTQYF.

The gene calls are TRBV6-1 and TRBJ2-4; 9 bases agree with TRBD2. The CDR3 length is 19 residues. Germline CDR1 and CDR2: MNHNS and SASEGT. With V trimmed by 3 bases and J by 0 bases, 12 bases remained unmatched. The CDR3 protein is CASSDRLAGLDLAKNIQYF. The CDR3 nucleotides are TGTGCCAGCAGTGATCGGCTAGCGGGGTTGGATCTAGCCAAAAACATTCAGTACTTC.

The CDR3 spells CATSRPDGGEQYF. In nucleotides, the CDR3 is TGTGCCACCAGCAGACCCGATGGGGGGGAGCAGTACTTC. The gene calls are TRBV15 and TRBJ2-7, with a weak D call TRBD2 (6 bases). Germline CDR1 reads LNHNV; CDR2 reads YYDKDF (reference sequence). V lost 2 bases and J lost 7, with 12 bases in between. The CDR3 sequence is 13 residues long.

The V and J genes are TRBV5-4 and TRBJ1-3; unclear D gene. This CDR3 is 15 amino acids long. From germline, CDR1 is SGHNT and CDR2 YYREEE (reference sequence). Deletions cut 2 bases from V and 1 base from J, with 10 bases between. CDR3 protein: CASSFGGKSGNTIYF. CDR3 DNA: TGTGCCAGCAGCTTCGGCGGGAAATCTGGAAACACCATATATTTT.

V is TRBV6-5 and J is TRBJ2-7; D ambiguous. Germline assignment: CDR1 MNHEY and CDR2 SVGAGI. Trimming removed 5 bases at V and 1 base at J, with 12 bases between. The CDR3 runs to 14 residues. Here the CDR3 reads CASSRIQTSYEQYF. DNA of the CDR3: TGTGCCAGCAGTCGCATCCAGACTTCCTACGAGCAGTACTTC.

V usage is TRBV7-2 and J usage is TRBJ2-1; no clear D gene. The ends were cut back, 5 bases at V and 9 bases at J, with 14 bases in the middle. The CDR3 extends over 13 amino acids. Germline CDR1 SGHTA, CDR2 FQGNSA. The CDR3 region has the DNA TGTGCCAGCAGCCCAAGGGTTCTGGGTGAGCAGTTCTTC. It codes for CASSPRVLGEQFF.

This chain joins TRBV11-3 and TRBJ2-5; D may match TRBD1 or TRBD2 (5 bases each). Germline CDR1 and CDR2: SGHNT and YENEEA. This CDR3 region has 13 residues. V lost 4 bases, J lost 3 bases, and 9 bases lay in between. This CDR3 reads CASSSGTEETQYF. The CDR3 DNA reads as TGTGCCAGCAGCTCCGGGACGGAAGAGACCCAGTACTTC.

This rearrangement joins TRBV5-1 to TRBJ2-6; the D gene is possibly TRBD1 (6 bases). This CDR3 is 17 amino acids long. The V gene's germline CDR1 is SGHRS and CDR2 YFSETQ. The V and J ends lost 4 bases and 3 bases respectively, with 17 bases between them. Here the CDR3 reads CASSVQGLRNGANVLTF. The CDR3 coding sequence is TGCGCCAGCAGCGTGCAGGGGTTAAGGAATGGGGCCAACGTCCTGACTTTC.

This clone was seen only once. The chain links TRBV30 to TRBJ1-2; D uncertain. Germline CDR1 is GTSNPN and CDR2 is SVGIG (reference sequence). This CDR3 is built from 13 residues. Trimming stripped 2 bases from V and 7 bases from J, with 14 bases between. This CDR3 is CAWSPDPKGGYTF. DNA for the CDR3: TGTGCCTGGAGTCCCGATCCCAAGGGTGGCTACACCTTC.

V usage is TRBV5-4 and J usage is TRBJ2-2; no reliable D call. Germline V gene data show CDR1 as SGHNT and CDR2 as YYREEE (reference sequence). The CDR3 is 15 amino acids. V lost 0 bases and J 1 base, leaving 7 bases between the germline ends. The CDR3 sequence is CASSLGTGNTGELFF. Here the CDR3 DNA reads TGTGCCAGCAGCTTGGGGACGGGGAACACCGGGGAGCTGTTTTTT.

The chain combines TRBV10-3 with TRBJ1-1; no reliable D call. Trimming pared 4 bases from V and 1 base from J, leaving 13 bases between. The CDR3 is 15 residues long. Germline CDR1 ENHRY, CDR2 SYGVKD. This chain's CDR3 is CAISVLAGGNTEAFF. CDR3 coding DNA: TGTGCCATCAGTGTCCTCGCTGGAGGGAACACTGAAGCTTTCTTT.

This clone turned up a few times. This chain joins TRBV2 and TRBJ1-5; 7 bases align to TRBD1. CDR1 and CDR2 (germline): SNHLY, FYNNEI. V shed 8 bases, J shed 6 bases, and the junction held 4 bases outside the gene matches. This CDR3 has 12 amino acids. Here the CDR3 DNA reads TGTGCCAGCGGCACAGGGGTTCAGCCCCAGCATTTT. Residues: CASGTGVQPQHF.

The rearrangement joins TRBV19 to TRBJ1-1; D uncertain. Trimming shortened V by 1 base and J by 0 bases, and 15 bases separated the two germline ends. Per germline, CDR1 LNHDA and CDR2 SQIVND (reference sequence). The CDR3 has 17 amino acids. CDR3 DNA: TGTGCCAGTAGTATAGTAGCTGTCAGTCTCATGAACACTGAAGCTTTCTTT. Amino acids: CASSIVAVSLMNTEAFF.

This clone was seen just once. The rearrangement joins TRBV30 to TRBJ2-1, with TRBD2 matching over 15 bases. The germline V gene has CDR1 GTSNPN and CDR2 SVGIG (reference sequence). J lost 10 bases, V lost 2 bases, and 6 bases had no gene match. There are 15 residues in the CDR3. CDR3 nucleotide sequence: TGTGCCTGGAGTTCCGGGACTAGCGGGGGGAGGGAGCAGTTCTTC. Translation gives CAWSSGTSGGREQFF.